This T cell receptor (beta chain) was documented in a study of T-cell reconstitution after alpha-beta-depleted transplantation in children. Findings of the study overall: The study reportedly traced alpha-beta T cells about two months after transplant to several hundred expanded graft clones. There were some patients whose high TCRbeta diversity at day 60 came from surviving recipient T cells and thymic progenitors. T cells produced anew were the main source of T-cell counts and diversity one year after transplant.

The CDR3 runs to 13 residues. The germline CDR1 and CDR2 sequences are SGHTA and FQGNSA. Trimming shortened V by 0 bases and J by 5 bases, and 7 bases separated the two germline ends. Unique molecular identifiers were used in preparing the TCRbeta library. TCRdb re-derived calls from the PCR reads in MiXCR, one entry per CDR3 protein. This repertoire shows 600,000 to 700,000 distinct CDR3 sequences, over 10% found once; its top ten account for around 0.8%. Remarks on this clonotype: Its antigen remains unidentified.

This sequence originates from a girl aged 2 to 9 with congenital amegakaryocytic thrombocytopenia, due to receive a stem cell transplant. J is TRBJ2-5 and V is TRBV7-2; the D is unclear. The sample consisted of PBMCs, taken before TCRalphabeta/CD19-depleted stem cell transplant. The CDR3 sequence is CASSLAQPETQYF. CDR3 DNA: TGTGCCAGCAGCTTAGCCCAGCCGGAGACCCAGTACTTC.